This TCR beta chain was obtained from a study of blood T cell repertoires in COVID-19. About the research overall: COVID-19 samples collected from the United States, Italy and Spain covered acute and convalescent phases. T cells, B-cell-depleted T cells, or PBMCs supplied cDNA or gDNA.

This clone has only one observation. The authors' processing: Amplification of reference gene primers was used by the study to estimate nucleated cell counts. TCRdb's table, derived via immunoSEQ multiplex PCR, lists solely in-frame clones and lacks some. Clone size and the V and J calls come from that table; the DNA yielded D and trimming. The sample carries about 180,000 clones, approximately 89% recorded once. The CDR3 is made up of 13 amino acids. Germline V lookup: CDR1 SGDLS, CDR2 YYNGEE. V dropped 4 bases and J dropped 10; count of bases not matched to a gene: 8. Sequencing was done on a sample of peripheral blood. The chain is built from TRBV9 and TRBJ2-1; 7 nucleotides agree with TRBD2. This clonotype was sampled from a woman aged 25 to 39 with acute or convalescent COVID-19. As DNA, the CDR3 is TGTGCCAGCAGCACCTCAACTAGCGCGGAGCAGTTCTTC. Its translation: CASSTSTSAEQFF.